This paragraph reports one TCR beta chain. This clone was picked up many times. Its antigen is not yet known. Within one base of it there is no much larger clone, and no base qualities were kept. This entry comes from a study of blood T cell repertoires in COVID-19 (dated by TCRdb to 2018 to 2020). With regard to the full study: Collaborator samples came from the United States, Italy and Spain and covered acute and convalescent phases of COVID-19. The prospective study material was composed of cDNA or gDNA derived from T cells, B-cell-depleted T cells, or PBMCs. Where available, HLA class I and class II types were taken from metadata supplied by the sample provider and were not determined by assay-based typing. The repertoires were released in a freely available public database intended as a resource for research on the immune response to SARS-CoV-2. The samples were drawn from two sources: the first 160 participants of the ongoing ImmuneRACE study, and approximately 1,300 subjects contributed by 6 global collaborators. Sample metadata almost always included a de-identified subject ID, COVID-19 status, age in years and sex. Deeply sampled blood TCRbeta repertoires from subjects exposed to, actively infected with, or recovered from COVID-19 were included in the dataset.

The immunoSEQ Assay, a bias-controlled multiplex PCR, was used to amplify TCRbeta CDR3 regions from genomic DNA. In the source study's methods: The number of nucleated cells in each sample was estimated by amplification of reference gene primers within the assay. To quantify the absolute abundance of each unique TCRbeta CDR3 rearrangement, sequence reads were collapsed and filtered. Productive Simpson clonality was computed per sample as the square root of Simpson's diversity index over productive rearrangements. Here the immuneACCESS table is served through TCRdb, limited to in-frame sequences with V and J called. Missing clones are a known gap in these copies; in checked studies unresolved V genes cover under half, and the rest lacks a known reason. The V and J calls and clone size were taken over from that table, and D and trimming were inferred from the DNA. The sample yields about 180,000 clones; about 85% were counted once. In total, the top ten clones hold under 3% of the sample.

Whole blood was collected in K2EDTA tubes by collaborating institutions according to the institutions' own protocols. For TCRbeta analysis, collaborators shipped samples in one of three forms: frozen whole blood, isolated PBMCs, or DNA extracted from either of those sample types. Overall study outcomes, separate from this receptor: The quantity of clinical and demographic metadata differed by source and by participant and was supplied without curation.

This TCR was recovered from a woman younger than 45 with active or convalescent COVID-19. Sequenced sample: peripheral blood.

CDR3 loop: CASSFKGGGTEAFF. The DNA sequence is TGTGCCAGCAGCTTTAAAGGGGGTGGCACTGAAGCTTTCTTT. The sequence links TRBV7-2 to TRBJ1-1; TRBD1 is a weak D gene call, 6 bases matching. CDR1 and CDR2 (SGHTA, FQGNSA) derive from the germline V gene. The CDR3, cysteine through phenylalanine, is 14 amino acids long. Only the CDR3 part of the read is kept: 42 bases, read in frame from the first base. The V end loses 3 bases and the J end loses 4 bases, and a stretch of 12 bases separates them.